This is a list of T cell receptor beta chains from one sample in a study of chemoradiotherapy in HPV16-positive cancers. Only in-frame clones appear in the TCRdb table, and some are missing; sequencing was by immunoSEQ multiplex PCR. The sample holds some 10,000 clones, 80% to 85% seen once. The specimen was blood, collected from a patient who underwent chemoradiotherapy. These TCRs come from a human donor with HPV-associated anogenital cancer. CDR3s include the opening cysteine and the closing phenylalanine or tryptophan. A D gene is named only where the DNA matches it firmly. Some rows mark clone size as missing; the rest say once, few, many or name a class of expanded clone.

clone_size: once
j_call: TRBJ2-1
v_call: TRBV11-3
d_call: TRBD2
cdr3_nt: TGTGCCAGCAGCCCCACTAGCGGTTCCTACAATGAGCAGTTCTTC
cdr3_aa: CASSPTSGSYNEQFF

clone_size: .
j_call: TRBJ2-7
v_call: TRBV7-9
d_call: TRBD1
cdr3_nt: TGTGCCAGCACCACACGACAGGGGAATTACGAGCAGTACTTC
cdr3_aa: CASTTRQGNYEQYF

clone_size: .
j_call: TRBJ1-1
v_call: TRBV5-1
d_call: .
cdr3_nt: TGCGCCAGCAGCTTGGTGACACAGTTCATGAACACTGAAGCTTTCTTT
cdr3_aa: CASSLVTQFMNTEAFF

clone_size: few
j_call: TRBJ2-1
v_call: TRBV4-3
d_call: .
cdr3_nt: TGCGCCAGCAGCCAAGAGGCGGTTAGCTCCTACAATGAGCAGTTCTTC
cdr3_aa: CASSQEAVSSYNEQFF

clone_size: once
j_call: TRBJ1-1
v_call: TRBV5-1
d_call: .
cdr3_nt: TGCGCCAGCAGCGTTTCCCCCGGGGCTTTGAACACTGAAGCTTTCTTT
cdr3_aa: CASSVSPGALNTEAFF

clone_size: .
j_call: TRBJ2-1
v_call: TRBV5-1
d_call: .
cdr3_nt: TGCGCCAGCAGCTTAGCGACCGACAATGAGCAGTTCTTC
cdr3_aa: CASSLATDNEQFF

clone_size: few
j_call: TRBJ1-2
v_call: TRBV7-2
d_call: .
cdr3_nt: TGTGCCAGCAGCTTAGGGGGGGGGTTGAACTATGGCTACACCTTC
cdr3_aa: CASSLGGGLNYGYTF

clone_size: .
j_call: TRBJ1-5
v_call: TRBV19
d_call: TRBD1
cdr3_nt: TGTGCCAGTAGTTCAGGGGGCAGGCAGCCCCAGCATTTT
cdr3_aa: CASSSGGRQPQHF

clone_size: .
j_call: TRBJ2-2
v_call: TRBV10-3
d_call: TRBD1
cdr3_nt: TGTGCCATCAGTGAGCTCTACAGGGGGCCAACGAACACCGGGGAGCTGTTTTTT
cdr3_aa: CAISELYRGPTNTGELFF

clone_size: few
j_call: TRBJ2-1
v_call: TRBV28
d_call: .
cdr3_nt: TGTGCCAGCAGTCCGTACTACAATGAGCAGTTCTTC
cdr3_aa: CASSPYYNEQFF

clone_size: .
j_call: TRBJ1-1
v_call: TRBV23-1
d_call: .
cdr3_nt: TGCGCCAGCAGCCCAAGACTCCAGGGTTCGGGCACTGAAGCTTTCTTT
cdr3_aa: CASSPRLQGSGTEAFF

clone_size: .
j_call: TRBJ1-4
v_call: TRBV4-3
d_call: .
cdr3_nt: TGCGCCAGCAGCCAAGAGGGCCCAGGGTCTAATGAAAAACTGTTTTTT
cdr3_aa: CASSQEGPGSNEKLFF

clone_size: once
j_call: TRBJ1-2
v_call: TRBV9
d_call: .
cdr3_nt: TGTGCCAGCAGCGTAGCTCCAGATTCTAACTATGGCTACACCTTC
cdr3_aa: CASSVAPDSNYGYTF

clone_size: .
j_call: TRBJ1-1
v_call: TRBV9
d_call: TRBD1
cdr3_nt: TGTGCCAGCAGCGCTGGACAGGGGCTGAACACTGAAGCTTTCTTT
cdr3_aa: CASSAGQGLNTEAFF

clone_size: .
j_call: TRBJ1-1
v_call: TRBV6-1
d_call: .
cdr3_nt: TGTGCCAGCAGTGATTCGGCCGCGATGAACACTGAAGCTTTCTTT
cdr3_aa: CASSDSAAMNTEAFF

clone_size: few
j_call: TRBJ1-6
v_call: TRBV27
d_call: .
cdr3_nt: TGTGCCAGCCCCTTCGGTACACCCCTCCACTTT
cdr3_aa: CASPFGTPLHF

clone_size: .
j_call: TRBJ2-2
v_call: TRBV7-2
d_call: TRBD2
cdr3_nt: TGTGCCAGCACCCCGAGCGGGGGGCCCACCGGGGAGCTGTTTTTT
cdr3_aa: CASTPSGGPTGELFF

clone_size: .
j_call: TRBJ1-4
v_call: TRBV21-1
d_call: .
cdr3_nt: TGTGCCAGCAGCTTCCGGGACAGGGATGCTAATGAAAAACTGTTTTTT
cdr3_aa: CASSFRDRDANEKLFF

clone_size: .
j_call: TRBJ2-1
v_call: TRBV6-1
d_call: TRBD2
cdr3_nt: TGTGCCAGCAGTGGCGGACTAGAGAGGAATGAGCAGTTCTTC
cdr3_aa: CASSGGLERNEQFF

clone_size: once
j_call: TRBJ1-2
v_call: TRBV5-1
d_call: .
cdr3_nt: TGCGCCAGCAGCTTTTCAGGGGAAGATGGCTACACCTTC
cdr3_aa: CASSFSGEDGYTF

clone_size: once
j_call: TRBJ2-1
v_call: TRBV11-2
d_call: .
cdr3_nt: TGTGCCAGCAGCTTCGCAGGGGTGGATGAGCAGTTCTTC
cdr3_aa: CASSFAGVDEQFF

clone_size: .
j_call: TRBJ1-6
v_call: TRBV28
d_call: TRBD1
cdr3_nt: TGTGCCAGCACCCCGGGACAGAATAATTCACCCCTCCACTTT
cdr3_aa: CASTPGQNNSPLHF

clone_size: .
j_call: TRBJ1-2
v_call: TRBV11-2
d_call: .
cdr3_nt: TGTGCCAGCAGCTTTGTCGGGGGCTGGGCCTATGGCTACACCTTC
cdr3_aa: CASSFVGGWAYGYTF

clone_size: .
j_call: TRBJ2-1
v_call: TRBV27
d_call: .
cdr3_nt: TGTGCCAGCAGTTTACCGGACTCCTACAATGAGCAGTTCTTC
cdr3_aa: CASSLPDSYNEQFF

clone_size: .
j_call: TRBJ2-1
v_call: TRBV29-1
d_call: .
cdr3_nt: TGCAGCCCAAGGCCAGGCGCCTACAATGAGCAGTTCTTC
cdr3_aa: CSPRPGAYNEQFF

clone_size: .
j_call: TRBJ2-5
v_call: TRBV19
d_call: TRBD1
cdr3_nt: TGTGCCAGCCAAGCTCTGACAGGGTCCCAAGAGACCCAGTACTTC
cdr3_aa: CASQALTGSQETQYF

clone_size: .
j_call: TRBJ1-1
v_call: TRBV18
d_call: .
cdr3_nt: TGTGCCAGCTCACCACGGGGAGGGGCAGTAATGAACACTGAAGCTTTCTTT
cdr3_aa: CASSPRGGAVMNTEAFF

clone_size: .
j_call: TRBJ2-3
v_call: TRBV19
d_call: TRBD1
cdr3_nt: TGTGCCGTACAGGGGGATACGCAGTATTTT
cdr3_aa: CAVQGDTQYF

clone_size: .
j_call: TRBJ1-6
v_call: TRBV4-3
d_call: .
cdr3_nt: TGCGCCAGCAGCCAAGGTGTTCAGGGATGGTCACCCCTCCACTTT
cdr3_aa: CASSQGVQGWSPLHF

clone_size: .
j_call: TRBJ1-4
v_call: TRBV5-1
d_call: .
cdr3_nt: TGCGCCAGCAGCTTGGAGGGGCGAAACTGGGGTGAAAAACTGTTTTTT
cdr3_aa: CASSLEGRNWGEKLFF

clone_size: .
j_call: TRBJ1-3
v_call: TRBV19
d_call: .
cdr3_nt: TGTGCCAGTAGTCTAACTACCGGATCTGGAAACACCATATATTTT
cdr3_aa: CASSLTTGSGNTIYF

clone_size: .
j_call: TRBJ1-5
v_call: TRBV7-9
d_call: .
cdr3_nt: TGTGCCAGCAGCTTAGCGCAGAATCAGCCCCAGCATTTT
cdr3_aa: CASSLAQNQPQHF

clone_size: .
j_call: TRBJ2-7
v_call: TRBV27
d_call: TRBD2
cdr3_nt: TGTGCCAGCAGTACCCGAGCGGGGGGGCTCTCGAGAGAGCAGTACTTC
cdr3_aa: CASSTRAGGLSREQYF

clone_size: .
j_call: TRBJ1-6
v_call: TRBV4-3
d_call: TRBD1
cdr3_nt: TGCGCCAGCAGCCAAAGTGGACAGGGAACCTCACCCCTCCACTTT
cdr3_aa: CASSQSGQGTSPLHF

clone_size: .
j_call: TRBJ1-1
v_call: TRBV18
d_call: .
cdr3_nt: TGTGCCAGCTCACCACCAGGGGACACTGAAGCTTTCTTT
cdr3_aa: CASSPPGDTEAFF

clone_size: .
j_call: TRBJ1-2
v_call: TRBV28
d_call: .
cdr3_nt: TGTGCCAGCAGTTTACGGGCCGGTAGCTACACCTTC
cdr3_aa: CASSLRAGSYTF

clone_size: .
j_call: TRBJ2-7
v_call: TRBV28
d_call: .
cdr3_nt: TGTGCCAGCAGCGCGGGACAGCGGACCTACGAGCAGTACTTC
cdr3_aa: CASSAGQRTYEQYF

clone_size: .
j_call: TRBJ2-1
v_call: TRBV9
d_call: .
cdr3_nt: TGTGCCAGCAGCGTAGACGGGGGCGGATACAATGAGCAGTTCTTC
cdr3_aa: CASSVDGGGYNEQFF

clone_size: few
j_call: TRBJ1-5
v_call: TRBV19
d_call: .
cdr3_nt: TGTGCCAGTAGACAGTTTCTTAATCAGCCCCAGCATTTT
cdr3_aa: CASRQFLNQPQHF

clone_size: .
j_call: TRBJ2-7
v_call: TRBV14
d_call: .
cdr3_nt: TGTGCCAGCAGCCAAGTTGCAGGGGACATCGTTTACGAGCAGTACTTC
cdr3_aa: CASSQVAGDIVYEQYF

clone_size: .
j_call: TRBJ2-1
v_call: TRBV11-2
d_call: .
cdr3_nt: TGTGCCAGCACCTCGGGGGATTACAATGAGCAGTTCTTC
cdr3_aa: CASTSGDYNEQFF

clone_size: .
j_call: TRBJ1-2
v_call: TRBV2
d_call: TRBD1
cdr3_nt: TGTGCCAGGAAGACAGGGGGCACGAGCTATGGCTACACCTTC
cdr3_aa: CARKTGGTSYGYTF

clone_size: .
j_call: TRBJ2-1
v_call: TRBV7-6
d_call: TRBD2
cdr3_nt: TGTGCCAGCAGCCCCGAGGCGGGGGGGCTTAATGAGCAGTTCTTC
cdr3_aa: CASSPEAGGLNEQFF

clone_size: .
j_call: TRBJ1-3
v_call: TRBV2
d_call: .
cdr3_nt: TGTGCCAGCAGTGGGGTTATTTTGGGAAACACCATATATTTT
cdr3_aa: CASSGVILGNTIYF

clone_size: .
j_call: TRBJ2-2
v_call: TRBV10-3
d_call: .
cdr3_nt: TGTGCCATCACCGAAGGAGGGGTAGACACCGGGGAGCTGTTTTTT
cdr3_aa: CAITEGGVDTGELFF

clone_size: .
j_call: TRBJ1-5
v_call: TRBV5-5
d_call: TRBD1
cdr3_nt: TGTGCCAGCAGCTTGTGGGGACAGTTAAACAATCAGCCCCAGCATTTT
cdr3_aa: CASSLWGQLNNQPQHF

clone_size: .
j_call: TRBJ2-7
v_call: TRBV6-6
d_call: .
cdr3_nt: TGTGCCAGCAGTTACACTGGCTACGAGCAGTACTTC
cdr3_aa: CASSYTGYEQYF

clone_size: .
j_call: TRBJ1-1
v_call: TRBV5-1
d_call: .
cdr3_nt: TGCGCCAGCAGCTTAAGTCGGGACGCTTCAAACGGGGCTTTCTTT
cdr3_aa: CASSLSRDASNGAFF

clone_size: few
j_call: TRBJ1-2
v_call: TRBV2
d_call: .
cdr3_nt: TGTGCCAGCAGTGAGTTGGAGCAGCGAGGCTACACCTTC
cdr3_aa: CASSELEQRGYTF

clone_size: .
j_call: TRBJ2-7
v_call: TRBV5-1
d_call: .
cdr3_nt: .
cdr3_aa: CASSFGNGVGYEQYF

clone_size: .
j_call: TRBJ1-2
v_call: TRBV4-2
d_call: .
cdr3_nt: TGTGCCAGCAGCCAAGTTTACCTCGGCTACACCTTC
cdr3_aa: CASSQVYLGYTF

clone_size: .
j_call: TRBJ2-1
v_call: TRBV27
d_call: .
cdr3_nt: TGTGCCTCGACACCAGGACTTTACAATGAGCAGTTCTTC
cdr3_aa: CASTPGLYNEQFF

clone_size: .
j_call: TRBJ2-7
v_call: TRBV27
d_call: .
cdr3_nt: TGTGCCAGCAGTTTATTGGGATACGGGGGAACCTACGAGCAGTACTTC
cdr3_aa: CASSLLGYGGTYEQYF

clone_size: .
j_call: TRBJ1-6
v_call: TRBV5-1
d_call: .
cdr3_nt: TGCGCCAGCAGCTTGGAGGGGTTGAATAATTCACCCCTCCACTTT
cdr3_aa: CASSLEGLNNSPLHF

clone_size: .
j_call: TRBJ2-5
v_call: TRBV6-1
d_call: TRBD2
cdr3_nt: TGTGCCAGCAGTGAACTAGCGGGGGGGCCAGAGACCCAGTACTTC
cdr3_aa: CASSELAGGPETQYF

clone_size: .
j_call: TRBJ1-4
v_call: TRBV29-1
d_call: .
cdr3_nt: TGCAGCGTTATCCGGCCCAACTGGGGTGAAAAACTGTTTTTT
cdr3_aa: CSVIRPNWGEKLFF